This passage covers 20 T cell receptor beta chains from one sample sequenced in a study of control samples from healthy donors and cancer patients. The method was immunoSEQ multiplex PCR; TCRdb's version includes in-frame clones alone and lacks a portion of them. The table includes a few hundred thousand clones, 90% detected once. Sequencing input: PBMCs. These receptors were collected from a man aged 35-49 years with head and neck cancer.

This clone was counted once. The chain combines TRBV20-1 with TRBJ2-1; D is ambiguous. CDR3 length: 10 amino acids. Germline CDR1 is DFQATT and CDR2 is SNEGSKA (reference sequence). V lost 4 bases and J 5 bases, leaving 3 bases between the germline ends. The CDR3 DNA reads as TGCAGTGCTATCGACAATGAGCAGTTCTTC. This sequence encodes CSAIDNEQFF.

J is TRBJ1-5 and V is TRBV5-8; 8 bases line up with TRBD1. The germline V gene has CDR1 SGHTS and CDR2 YDEGEE. This CDR3 is 17 amino acids long. The V and J ends lost 4 bases and 6 bases, in that order; junction bases with no gene match: 15. CDR3 sequence: CASSPGVGQGARQPQHF. CDR3 bases: TGTGCCAGCAGCCCTGGGGTCGGGCAGGGGGCGCGTCAGCCCCAGCATTTT.

The chain has TRBV7-9 and TRBJ2-2; D gene uncertain. Per germline, CDR1 SEHNR and CDR2 FQNEAQ (reference sequence). This CDR3 has 11 residues. V was shortened by 10 bases and J by 6 bases, with 9 bases between the two germline ends. In nucleotides, the CDR3 is TGTGCCACCTCCTCTCCCGGGGAGCTGTTTTTT. This encodes CATSSPGELFF.

The chain employs TRBV7-9 and TRBJ2-2, with D possibly TRBD2 on 6 matching bases. Per germline, CDR1 SEHNR and CDR2 FQNEAQ (reference sequence). The CDR3 runs 15 residues. Trimming removed 5 bases from V and 1 base from J, with 11 bases in between. In DNA, the CDR3 is TGTGCCAGCAGCGTGGGACTTCTGAACACCGGGGAGCTGTTTTTT. Encoded protein: CASSVGLLNTGELFF.

This rearrangement joins TRBV28 to TRBJ2-6; D is uncertain. The germline CDR1 and CDR2 sequences are MDHEN and SYDVKM. With 7 bases removed from V and 0 bases from J, the gap between germline ends came to 4 bases. This CDR3 contains 13 residues. The CDR3, as DNA: TGTGCCAGCATGATCTCTGGGGCCAACGTCCTGACTTTC. As protein: CASMISGANVLTF.

The rearrangement links TRBV5-4 to TRBJ1-4; maybe TRBD1 (5 bases). Trimming took off 0 bases at V and 7 bases at J, with 13 bases between the two ends. This CDR3 is built from 15 residues. CDR1 is SGHNT and CDR2 is YYREEE in the germline V gene (reference sequence). The CDR3 spells CASSLGSGAPEKLFF. In nucleotides, the CDR3 is TGTGCCAGCAGCTTGGGAAGCGGGGCGCCTGAAAAACTGTTTTTT.

Regarding this clone: Distinct nucleotide sequences in the sample also encode this CDR3. The chain employs TRBV18 and TRBJ2-2; D is uncertain. V was clipped by 1 base and J by 6 bases, with 3 bases between them. This CDR3 is built from 12 residues. Looked up from germline, CDR1 is KGHSH and CDR2 is LQKENI. The CDR3, as DNA: TGTGCCAGCTCACCACTAGCCGGGGAGCTGTTTTTT. This translates into CASSPLAGELFF.

The J gene is TRBJ1-4, the V gene TRBV28; TRBD1 matches 7 bases. V shed 4 bases, J shed 1 base, and the junction held 9 bases outside the gene matches. The length of the CDR3 is 17 residues. Germline CDR1 MDHEN, CDR2 SYDVKM. The CDR3 loop reads CASSSPGTELTNEKLFF. CDR3 nucleotide sequence: TGTGCCAGCAGTTCCCCGGGGACAGAGCTAACTAATGAAAAACTGTTTTTT.

J is TRBJ2-5 and V is TRBV7-3, with a tentative D call TRBD2 (6 bases). Trimming removed 2 bases at V and 7 bases at J, with 17 bases between. The CDR3 covers 15 residues. Looked up from germline, CDR1 is SGHTA and CDR2 is FQGTGA. The CDR3 spells CASSLGLPPEGTQYF. CDR3 DNA sequence: TGTGCCAGCAGCTTAGGCCTTCCTCCGGAGGGGACCCAGTACTTC.

The V gene is TRBV19, the J gene TRBJ2-3; 9 bases map to TRBD1. V lost 6 bases to trimming and J lost 5 bases; unmatched junction nucleotides: 12. CDR3 length: 16 residues. Germline values: CDR1 LNHDA, CDR2 SQIVND (reference sequence). CDR3 coding DNA: TGTGCCAGTAGCCGACCGGGACAGGGAGGGTTAGATACGCAGTATTTT. This encodes CASSRPGQGGLDTQYF.

This clone was recorded only once. V and J are TRBV2 and TRBJ2-3, with no clear D. Germline V gene lookup returns CDR1 SNHLY and CDR2 FYNNEI. CDR3 size: 14 residues. The ends were cut back, 8 bases at V and 0 bases at J, with 12 bases in the middle. The CDR3 DNA follows: TGTGCCAGCCTGGGGTCATTTAGCACAGATACGCAGTATTTT. Amino acids: CASLGSFSTDTQYF.

The chain carries TRBV11-3 and TRBJ2-3; tentatively, D is TRBD1 (5 bases). Per germline, CDR1 SGHNT and CDR2 YENEEA. This CDR3 is built from 13 residues. Trimming pared 5 bases from V and 7 bases from J, leaving 13 bases between. This CDR3 is CASSPYRQNTQYF. CDR3 DNA: TGTGCCAGCAGCCCCTACCGACAGAATACGCAGTATTTT.

The chain links TRBV5-1 to TRBJ1-2; D might be TRBD1 (6 bases). This CDR3 is 13 amino acids long. V lost 4 bases and J 7 bases, leaving 14 bases between the germline ends. Germline values: CDR1 SGHRS, CDR2 YFSETQ. CDR3 DNA: TGCGCCAGCAGCCCCATGGGGGGCCCTGGCTACACCTTC. Protein product: CASSPMGGPGYTF.

The J gene is TRBJ2-7, the V gene TRBV5-4; D could derive from TRBD1 or TRBD2 (5 bases each). Germline V gene lookup returns CDR1 SGHNT and CDR2 YYREEE (reference sequence). V gave up 1 base and J gave up 0 bases, with 17 bases separating them. CDR3 length equals 17 residues. The CDR3 region has the DNA TGTGCCAGCAGCTTGCGCAGGGACCCTCTTAGCTCCTACGAGCAGTACTTC. Protein sequence: CASSLRRDPLSSYEQYF.

V is TRBV9 and J is TRBJ2-7; TRBD1 aligns across 11 bases. The CDR3 runs to 15 residues. Looked up from germline, CDR1 is SGDLS and CDR2 is YYNGEE. Germline trimming cut 4 bases from V and 0 bases from J; bases unmatched to any gene: 3. CDR3 region: CASSTGQGASYEQYF. The CDR3 DNA follows: TGTGCCAGCAGCACCGGACAGGGGGCCTCCTACGAGCAGTACTTC.

The chain joins TRBV5-1 to TRBJ2-7; 7 bases are a match to TRBD1. V lost 4 bases to trimming and J lost 5 bases; unmatched junction nucleotides: 9. In germline, CDR1 is SGHRS, CDR2 YFSETQ. The CDR3 consists of 14 residues. CDR3: CASSVGTVGDEQYF. The CDR3 nucleotides are TGCGCCAGCAGCGTGGGGACAGTGGGGGACGAGCAGTACTTC.

The chain employs TRBV30 and TRBJ1-6; D not resolved. The CDR3 has 14 amino acids. Trimming cost V 0 bases and J 7 bases, with 10 bases left between them. Germline CDR1 reads GTSNPN; CDR2 reads SVGIG (reference sequence). The CDR3 here is CAWSVSLANSPLHF. The CDR3 region has the DNA TGTGCCTGGAGTGTATCCCTAGCCAATTCACCCCTCCACTTT.

The chain uses TRBV7-2 and TRBJ2-3, with 10 bases aligning to TRBD2. Germline V gene sequence: CDR1 SGHTA, CDR2 FQGNSA. CDR3 size: 17 residues. Trimming at V came to 6 bases and at J to 0 bases, leaving 9 bases not matched to a gene. In DNA, the CDR3 is TGTGCCAGCAGTGAAAGACTAGCGGGTCCTAGCACAGATACGCAGTATTTT. Translating it yields CASSERLAGPSTDTQYF.

CDR3 nucleotide sequence: TGTGCCAGCAGGTTAATGGGACAGGGACTCAGACAGCCCCAGCATTTT. Its protein product is CASRLMGQGLRQPQHF. This chain uses TRBV2 with TRBJ1-5; 9 nucleotides line up with TRBD1. Germline V gene sequence: CDR1 SNHLY, CDR2 FYNNEI. After removal of 6 bases from V and 7 bases from J, the junction contained 13 bases not matched to a gene. CDR3 size: 16 residues.

This rearrangement joins TRBV6-5 to TRBJ2-1; D is possibly TRBD2 (5 bases). Deletions cut 2 bases from V and 0 bases from J, with 5 bases between. The CDR3 runs to 14 residues. Germline-derived CDR1 and CDR2 are MNHEY and SVGAGI. CDR3: CASSYAGSYNEQFF. CDR3 nucleotides: TGTGCCAGCAGTTACGCGGGCTCCTACAATGAGCAGTTCTTC.